The clone carrying this TCR beta chain was observed a few times. Antigen: not known. The length of the CDR3 is 14 residues. V was clipped by 6 bases and J by 6 bases, with 15 bases between them. These data come from a study of post-analysis software for immune sequencing data. Study findings and constraints: Patients used about 5 TRBV segments, including TRBV5-6, TRBV5-1 and TRBV20-1, more often than controls.

Unique molecular identifiers were carried by the TCR beta cDNA libraries. TCRdb recomputed calls from the PCR reads with MiXCR, one row per CDR3 protein. The sample has some 690,000 distinct CDR3 sequences; approximately 30% are singletons. The origin of this receptor is a girl aged 5 to 17 with multiple sclerosis. The rearrangement uses TRBV12-3 or TRBV12-4 and TRBJ2-1; a possible D gene is TRBD2 (6 bases). Sample: blood. The CDR3 DNA reads TGTGCCAGCAGCGGGACTGTCGATTCCAATGAGCAGTTCTTC. Residues: CASSGTVDSNEQFF.